These 21 T cell receptor beta chains were sequenced from one sample in a study of OX40 agonist ivuxolimab in advanced cancers. Library method: the immunoSEQ multiplex PCR assay. Entries here come from immuneACCESS through TCRdb and include only in-frame sequences with V and J called. Some clones fail to appear in such tables; in the studies checked, an unresolved V gene covers under half of the shortfall, and the cause of the remainder is unknown. This sample lists about 69,000 clones; roughly nine tenths were detected once. The ten largest account for about 0.29% of the sample. The sequenced sample was CD4+ or CD8+ T cells sorted from blood, obtained in a trial of the OX40 agonist ivuxolimab. The receptors stem from an adult with an advanced solid tumor such as melanoma, head and neck, liver or kidney cancer.

The chain couples TRBV7-3 to TRBJ1-4, with D unclear. Germline V lookup: CDR1 SGHTA, CDR2 FQGTGA. Trimming shortened V by 1 base and J by 0 bases, and 6 bases separated the two germline ends. This CDR3 comprises 15 residues. CDR3 amino acids: CASSLMRTTNEKLFF. For the CDR3, the DNA is TGTGCCAGCAGCTTAATGCGTACAACTAATGAAAAACTGTTTTTT.

The V and J genes are TRBV15 and TRBJ2-7, with 8 bases matching TRBD1. This CDR3 comprises 15 residues. Germline CDR1 is LNHNV and CDR2 is YYDKDF (reference sequence). The J segment lost 0 bases and the V segment lost 5 bases, leaving 6 bases of the junction unmatched. Here the CDR3 DNA reads TGTGCCACCAGCGCAGGGACAGGTGGCTCCTACGAGCAGTACTTC. This encodes CATSAGTGGSYEQYF.

The genes are TRBV7-3 and TRBJ2-1; 15 positions match TRBD2. The CDR3 loop spans 17 amino acids. Germline loops: CDR1 SGHTA, CDR2 FQGTGA. V shed 5 bases, J shed 9 bases, and the junction held 11 bases outside the gene matches. The CDR3 loop reads CASSLGTSGRRTGEQFF. In nucleotides, the CDR3 is TGTGCCAGCAGCCTGGGGACTAGCGGGAGGAGGACTGGTGAGCAGTTCTTC.

The J gene is TRBJ2-1, the V gene TRBV27, with a weak D call TRBD1 (6 bases). This CDR3 is built from 19 residues. Trimming removed 5 bases from V and 1 base from J, with 24 bases in between. The germline gives CDR1 MNHEY, CDR2 SMNVEV (reference sequence). This chain's CDR3 is CASSTLRQASGFSYNEQFF. For the CDR3, the DNA is TGTGCCAGCAGTACACTACGACAGGCTTCTGGTTTTTCCTACAATGAGCAGTTCTTC.

The chain uses TRBV28 and TRBJ2-3, with D uncertain. CDR3 length equals 12 residues. Deletions cut 5 bases from V and 4 bases from J, with 7 bases between. Germline CDR1 is MDHEN and CDR2 is SYDVKM. CDR3 amino acids: CASSIAADTQYF. The CDR3 DNA reads as TGTGCCAGCAGTATTGCGGCAGATACGCAGTATTTT. Full variable domain (rest looked up from reference TRBV28 and TRBJ2-3): DVKVTQSSRYLVKRTGEKVFLECVQDMDHENMFWYRQDPGLGLRLIYFSYDVKMKEKGDIPEGYSVSREKKERFSLILESASTNQTSMYLCASSIAADTQYFGPGTRLTVL.

This clone was detected once. The chain couples TRBV28 to TRBJ2-7; D gene unclear. The CDR3 sequence is 11 residues long. Germline V gene sequence: CDR1 MDHEN, CDR2 SYDVKM. Trimming cost V 8 bases and J 6 bases, with 11 bases left between them. CDR3 region: CASGVPGEQYF. The CDR3 nucleotides read TGTGCCAGCGGGGTTCCAGGCGAGCAGTACTTC.

The gene calls are TRBV19 and TRBJ2-1; D is uncertain. The germline gives CDR1 LNHDA, CDR2 SQIVND (reference sequence). Trimming stripped 5 bases from V and 5 bases from J, with 10 bases between. This CDR3 has 13 residues. CDR3: CASSPQTNNEQFF. DNA for the CDR3: TGTGCCAGTAGTCCCCAGACAAACAATGAGCAGTTCTTC.

V gene TRBV28 combines with J gene TRBJ2-5; weak D call: TRBD2 (5 bases). Germline CDR1 is MDHEN and CDR2 is SYDVKM. V was clipped by 7 bases and J by 1 base, with 13 bases between them. This CDR3 has 14 residues. CDR3 sequence reads: CASTVGSAQETQYF. For the CDR3, the DNA is TGTGCCAGCACTGTCGGTAGCGCCCAAGAGACCCAGTACTTC.

V and J are TRBV5-5 and TRBJ2-5, with unresolved D. Trimming cost V 1 base and J 4 bases, with 17 bases left between them. CDR3 length equals 16 residues. CDR1 and CDR2 from the germline V gene are SGHKS and YYEKEE (reference sequence). The CDR3 region is CASSLNPRTIGETQYF. In DNA form, the CDR3 reads TGTGCCAGCAGCTTGAATCCACGGACCATTGGAGAGACCCAGTACTTC. The entire variable domain, with the rest obtained from reference TRBV5-5 and TRBJ2-5, is as follows: DAGVTQSPTHLIKTRGQQVTLRCSPISGHKSVSWYQQVLGQGPQFIFQYYEKEERGRGNFPDRFSARQFPNYSSELNVNALLLGDSALYLCASSLNPRTIGETQYFGPGTRLLVL.

The chain couples TRBV5-6 to TRBJ2-7; TRBD2 might be the D (6 bases). CDR3 size: 13 residues. The germline V gene has CDR1 SGHDT and CDR2 YYEEEE. V lost 2 bases, J lost 2 bases, and 8 bases lay in between. This CDR3 is CASSFPGAYEQYF. DNA for the CDR3: TGTGCCAGCAGCTTCCCGGGGGCCTACGAGCAGTACTTC.

The gene calls are TRBV6-5 and TRBJ1-1; D might be TRBD1 (5 bases). The CDR3 covers 16 residues. The V end lost 0 bases, the J end lost 6 bases, and 17 bases lay between the germline ends. The germline V gene encodes CDR1 MNHEY and CDR2 SVGAGI. CDR3 region: CASSYSIFRAVAEAFF. Written as DNA, the CDR3 is TGTGCCAGCAGTTACTCGATTTTCAGGGCAGTCGCTGAAGCTTTCTTT.

The CDR3 sequence: CASSSGFVQYF. CDR3 DNA sequence: TGTGCCAGCAGTTCGGGGTTTGTGCAGTACTTC. J is TRBJ2-7 and V is TRBV28, with a weak D call TRBD2 (5 bases). Germline assignment: CDR1 MDHEN and CDR2 SYDVKM. Trimming took off 4 bases at V and 9 bases at J, with 10 bases between the two ends. This CDR3 has 11 amino acids.

This CDR3 is CASSESGGFNLWAFF. The CDR3 bases are TGCGCCAGCAGTGAGTCGGGGGGGTTTAATCTGTGGGCTTTCTTT. V gene TRBV10-2 combines with J gene TRBJ1-1; D is perhaps TRBD1 (5 bases). There are 15 residues in the CDR3. V was cut by 0 bases and J by 11 bases, with 19 bases left in between. Germline-derived CDR1 and CDR2 are WSHSY and SAAADI.

The chain carries TRBV2 and TRBJ2-7; weak D call: TRBD1 (6 bases). With 1 base removed from V and 1 base from J, the gap between germline ends came to 11 bases. The germline V gene has CDR1 SNHLY and CDR2 FYNNEI. This CDR3 has 15 residues. CDR3 in amino acids: CASSEEGTGSYEQYF. CDR3 DNA sequence: TGTGCCAGCAGTGAAGAAGGAACAGGGTCCTACGAGCAGTACTTC.

The chain uses TRBV19 and TRBJ1-3; perhaps TRBD1 as D (5 bases). V was trimmed by 7 bases and J by 0 bases, leaving 13 bases between them. Germline V gene data show CDR1 as LNHDA and CDR2 as SQIVND (reference sequence). The CDR3 is 15 residues long. The CDR3 region is CASTLRTNSGNTIYF. The CDR3 DNA reads TGTGCCAGTACCCTTCGGACAAACTCTGGAAACACCATATATTTT.

The rearrangement uses TRBV9 and TRBJ2-1, with TRBD2 as a possible D gene (5 bases). The CDR3 sequence is 15 residues long. Germline V gene data show CDR1 as SGDLS and CDR2 as YYNGEE. V was shortened by 1 base and J by 3 bases, with 11 bases between the two germline ends. CDR3 in amino acids: CASSVTGDVYNEQFF. DNA for the CDR3: TGTGCCAGCAGCGTAACCGGGGATGTCTACAATGAGCAGTTCTTC.

J is TRBJ2-3 and V is TRBV7-7; D is undetermined. The CDR3 length is 15 residues. Germline V gene lookup returns CDR1 SSHAT and CDR2 FNYEAQ (reference sequence). V was shortened by 1 base and J by 0 bases, with 8 bases between the two germline ends. The CDR3 spells CASSLGATSTDTQYF. CDR3 DNA sequence: TGTGCCAGCAGCTTAGGCGCAACAAGCACAGATACGCAGTATTTT.

The J gene is TRBJ2-7, the V gene TRBV25-1; 8 bases are a match to TRBD2. V was pared by 1 base and J by 1 base, with 6 bases of the junction left unmatched. Per germline, CDR1 MGHDK and CDR2 SYGVNS. The CDR3 consists of 16 residues. In nucleotides, the CDR3 is TGTGCCAGCAGTGAATGGCGGGCGGGAGGATCCTACGAGCAGTACTTC. Translating gives CASSEWRAGGSYEQYF.

The rearrangement joins TRBV10-1 to TRBJ1-1; D is unresolved. CDR1 is WNHNN and CDR2 is SYGVQD in the germline V gene (reference sequence). Between the trimmed V and J ends, which lost 6 bases and 1 base, there was a span of 9 bases. The CDR3 has 13 amino acids. For the CDR3, the DNA is TGCGCCAGCAGCCGCGGCCGGAACACTGAAGCTTTCTTT. Its translation is CASSRGRNTEAFF.

The rearrangement uses TRBV2 and TRBJ1-3, with a tentative D call TRBD1 (5 bases). V lost 6 bases, J lost 3 bases, and 12 bases lay in between. The CDR3 has 14 amino acids. Germline V gene lookup returns CDR1 SNHLY and CDR2 FYNNEI. DNA of the CDR3: TGTGCCAGCAGCGTAGGGACCGGTGGAAACACCATATATTTT. Translating it yields CASSVGTGGNTIYF.

This chain links TRBV7-9 with TRBJ2-7; D not certain. CDR1 and CDR2 from the germline V gene are SEHNR and FQNEAQ (reference sequence). The CDR3 length is 14 residues. V was shortened by 1 base and J by 3 bases, with 10 bases between the two germline ends. CDR3 sequence reads: CASSLEASSYEQYF. In DNA, the CDR3 is TGTGCCAGCAGCTTAGAGGCCAGTAGCTACGAGCAGTACTTC.